This T cell receptor beta chain appears in the sequencing data of a study of a mutant IDH1 vaccine in newly diagnosed glioma. Study context: Treatment recipients were around 62% male and around 40% female, and their mean age was around 40 years. Antecedent treatment encompassed radiotherapy, temozolomide, or their combination; the majority received both. Visit V12 was conducted at week 35 as the safety follow-up. Visit V13 came later, at week 47. Study observations and caveats: Of all patients, around 94% showed vaccine-induced immune responses.

With 5 bases removed from V and 9 bases from J, the gap between germline ends came to 23 bases. CDR3 length: 16 amino acids. Germline lookup yields CDR1 SGHVS and CDR2 FQNEAQ. Noted time point: week 35, safety follow-up. Topical imiquimod accompanied each vaccine dose, which consisted of 300 ug of mutant IDH1 20-mer peptide. As for this clone: The antigen is not known.

Generated by immunoSEQ multiplex PCR, the TCRdb table keeps only in-frame clones and is missing some. This sample has tens of thousands of clones, with about 74% found just once. The chain carries TRBV7-8 and TRBJ1-3; maybe TRBD1 (6 bases). This receptor was identified in a man between 45 and 60 years old with glioma. The specimen comprised PBMCs, sampled from a glioma patient whose treatment included an IDH1 peptide vaccine. The CDR3 DNA reads TGTGCCAGCAGCCAAGGGGGGAGGGTGGGAGGCGGCACCATATATTTT. This encodes CASSQGGRVGGGTIYF.